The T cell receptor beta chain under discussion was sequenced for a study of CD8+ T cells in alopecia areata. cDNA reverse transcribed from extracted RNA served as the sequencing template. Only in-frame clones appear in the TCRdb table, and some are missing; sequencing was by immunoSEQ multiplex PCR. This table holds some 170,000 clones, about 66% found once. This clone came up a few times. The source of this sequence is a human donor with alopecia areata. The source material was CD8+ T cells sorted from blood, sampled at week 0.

DNA for the CDR3: TGTGCCAGCAGTGAGGAGGAGGGGACAACGAACACCGGGGAGCTGTTTTTT. It translates to CASSEEEGTTNTGELFF. This chain links TRBV2 with TRBJ2-2, with D perhaps TRBD1 or TRBD2 (6 bases each). V was pared by 3 bases and J by 0 bases, with 14 bases between. CDR1 and CDR2 (germline): SNHLY, FYNNEI. The CDR3 is made up of 17 amino acids.